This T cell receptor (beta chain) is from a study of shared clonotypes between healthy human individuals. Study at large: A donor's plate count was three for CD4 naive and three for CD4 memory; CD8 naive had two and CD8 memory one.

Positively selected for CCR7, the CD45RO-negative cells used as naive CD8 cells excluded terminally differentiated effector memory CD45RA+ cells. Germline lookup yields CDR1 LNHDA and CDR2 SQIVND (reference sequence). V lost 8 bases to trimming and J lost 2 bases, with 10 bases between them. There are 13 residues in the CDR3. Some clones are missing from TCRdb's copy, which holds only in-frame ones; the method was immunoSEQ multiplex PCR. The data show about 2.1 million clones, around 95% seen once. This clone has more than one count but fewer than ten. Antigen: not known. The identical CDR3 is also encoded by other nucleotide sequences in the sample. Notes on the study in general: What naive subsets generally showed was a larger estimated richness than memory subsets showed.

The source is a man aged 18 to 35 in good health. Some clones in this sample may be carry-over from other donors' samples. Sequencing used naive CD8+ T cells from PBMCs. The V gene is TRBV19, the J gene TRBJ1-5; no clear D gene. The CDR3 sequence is CASADRGNQPQHF. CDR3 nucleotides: TGTGCCAGTGCCGATCGAGGCAATCAGCCCCAGCATTTT.